This TCR beta chain was sequenced for a study of blood T cell repertoires in COVID-19. In the authors' workflow: Amplified reference gene primers provided the basis for estimating nucleated cell counts. Using immunoSEQ multiplex PCR, the repertoire was profiled, and TCRdb retains in-frame clones only, with some absent. The V and J calls and clone size were taken over from that table, and D and trimming were inferred from the DNA. The sample shows about 180,000 clones, 85% to 90% of them seen only once. Germline CDR1 reads MNHNS; CDR2 reads SASEGT. Trimming cost V 1 base and J 4 bases, with 5 bases left between them. The CDR3 is 13 amino acids.

The sequencing sample was made of PBMCs or T cells enriched from blood (not recorded which). This TCR was recovered from a man aged 35 to 55 who had recovered from COVID-19. The rearrangement uses TRBV6-1 and TRBJ1-3; D uncertain. DNA of the CDR3: TGTGCCAGCAGTGAAGTGGGCGGAAACACCATATATTTT. It specifies CASSEVGGNTIYF.